This TCR beta chain derives from a study of T cell repertoires in cytomegalovirus infection. Study-level background: Public TCR beta signatures were indicative of both CMV infection and a matching HLA type.

TCRdb used MiXCR to reprocess the reads, holding one entry per CDR3 protein. The repertoire includes approximately 500,000 distinct CDR3 sequences, roughly 29% of them detected once, and over 10% sits in the top ten. Trimming removed 1 base at V and 1 base at J, with 8 bases between. The CDR3 length is 14 residues. Germline V lookup: CDR1 SGHRS, CDR2 YFSETQ. The sample consisted of PBMCs. The chain recombines TRBV5-1 with TRBJ2-5, with a weak D call TRBD1 (5 bases). The receptor was isolated from a human donor in good health (CMV status not recorded). Some clones in this sample may be carry-over from other donors' samples. Here the CDR3 DNA reads TGCGCCAGCAGCTTGTCGACAGTCCAAGAGACCCAGTACTTC. Translated, it gives CASSLSTVQETQYF.